These 10 T cell receptor beta chains were all obtained from the same sample, sequenced in a study of T cell repertoires in cytomegalovirus infection. These TCRs' antigens remain unknown. Using its own MiXCR run on the reads, TCRdb lists one record per CDR3 protein. The sample consists of some 920,000 distinct CDR3 sequences, approximately 33% of them appearing once. Source: cultured CD8+ T cells from PBMCs, taken from culture after CMV antigen stimulation. The receptors shown here come from a human donor in good health (CMV status not recorded). Some clones in this sample may be carry-over from other donors' samples.

CDR3 loop: CASSYSRGGIREQFF. DNA of the CDR3: TGTGCCAGCAGTTACTCTCGGGGGGGGATACGTGAGCAGTTCTTC. This rearrangement joins TRBV6-2 or TRBV6-3 to TRBJ2-1, with 8 bases lining up with TRBD2. CDR1 and CDR2 from the germline V gene are MNHEY and SVGEGT. V shed 0 bases, J shed 9 bases, and the junction held 7 bases outside the gene matches. This CDR3 has 15 amino acids.

The CDR3 DNA follows: TGTGCCAGCAGCTTGGAGTGGACAGGCCACAAATTCTTC. It translates to CASSLEWTGHKFF. This chain joins TRBV5-4 and TRBJ2-1; 7 bases line up with TRBD1. The CDR3 consists of 13 residues. The germline V gene encodes CDR1 SGHNT and CDR2 YYREEE (reference sequence). V lost 0 bases, J lost 16 bases, and 10 bases stayed unmatched.

In its sample, this clonotype was seen many times. The V call is TRBV4-1, the J call TRBJ2-1, with TRBD2 identical over 13 bases. Germline V gene sequence: CDR1 MGHRA, CDR2 YSYEKL. This CDR3 is built from 16 residues. Unmatched junction bases numbered 4, after V lost 4 bases and J lost 4 bases. CDR3 sequence (DNA): TGCGCCAGCAGCCTGGGACTAGCGGGGAGATACAATGAGCAGTTCTTC. Residues: CASSLGLAGRYNEQFF.

This clonotype was seen more than once but under ten times. This CDR3 is CASKEAGSTGNTIYF. The CDR3 DNA reads TGTGCCAGCAAAGAGGCGGGTAGTACGGGAAACACCATATATTTT. This chain uses TRBV27 with TRBJ1-3, with D unresolved. The CDR3 spans 15 residues. Germline loops: CDR1 MNHEY, CDR2 SMNVEV (reference sequence). V was pared by 7 bases and J by 4 bases, with 17 bases between.

The chain carries TRBV7-9 and TRBJ2-3; TRBD1 matches 12 bases. The CDR3 is 16 residues long. Germline CDR1 is SEHNR and CDR2 is FQNEAQ (reference sequence). Trimming at V came to 5 bases and at J to 2 bases, leaving 5 bases not matched to a gene. For the CDR3, the DNA is TGTGCCAGCAGCCCTCCGGGACAGGGGGCCACAGATACGCAGTATTTT. Protein sequence: CASSPPGQGATDTQYF.

This clonotype was counted only a few times. V and J are TRBV12-3 or TRBV12-4 and TRBJ2-5, with 7 bases matching TRBD2. CDR3 length: 15 amino acids. V lost 5 bases and J lost 2; bases outside the gene matches: 8. The CDR3 protein is CASSRPASGQETQYF. CDR3 DNA: TGTGCCAGCAGTCGTCCTGCTAGCGGTCAAGAGACCCAGTACTTC.

The V call is TRBV10-3, the J call TRBJ1-3; D call uncertain. The germline CDR1 and CDR2 sequences are ENHRY and SYGVKD. Trimming cost V 10 bases and J 8 bases, with 9 bases left between them. The CDR3 sequence is 10 residues long. The CDR3 is CATTADTIYF. In nucleotides, the CDR3 is TGTGCCACAACAGCGGACACCATATATTTT.

This clonotype was seen at least ten times. The chain has TRBV7-6 and TRBJ1-4; the D is unclear. CDR1 is SGHVS and CDR2 is FNYEAQ in the germline V gene. The CDR3 extends over 16 amino acids. V was clipped by 2 bases and J by 6 bases, with 16 bases between them. The CDR3 DNA follows: TGTGCCAGCAGCTTAATTTTATCCTGGACGGATGAAAAACTGTTTTTT. It codes for CASSLILSWTDEKLFF. The entire variable domain, with the rest obtained from reference TRBV7-6 and TRBJ1-4, is as follows: GAGVSQSPRYKVTKRGQDVALRCDPISGHVSLYWYRQALGQGPEFLTYFNYEAQQDKSGLPNDRFSAERPEGSISTLTIQRTEQRDSAMYRCASSLILSWTDEKLFFGSGTQLSVL.

The chain couples TRBV6-2 or TRBV6-3 to TRBJ1-1; tentatively, D is TRBD1 (5 bases). The CDR3 consists of 14 residues. Germline-derived CDR1 and CDR2 are MNHEY and SVGEGT. V was shortened by 5 bases and J by 4 bases, with 14 bases between the two germline ends. The CDR3 region is CASSTTDQVTEAFF. CDR3 bases: TGTGCCAGCAGTACGACAGATCAAGTCACTGAAGCTTTCTTT.

This clonotype was counted between two and nine times. The J gene is TRBJ1-5, the V gene TRBV19; D gene uncertain. Trimming cost V 9 bases and J 6 bases, with 15 bases left between them. The CDR3 has 13 amino acids. CDR1 and CDR2 (germline): LNHDA, SQIVND (reference sequence). The CDR3 DNA follows: TGTGCCAGCAGTCTTGTCAGAGCTCAGCCCCAGCATTTT. Its protein product is CASSLVRAQPQHF.